This TCR beta chain was captured by sequencing in a study of cytomegalovirus exposure and HLA in healthy donors. Study-level information: Prior work identified more than 90 million unique TCR beta sequences in roughly 180 million T cells.

The study's findings and limits: Rare TCR sequences predominated, though certain public TCRs were found in many donors. As a later analysis revealed, the rate of TCR association differed by HLA locus, with DRB1 most and HLA-C fewest. Accurate HLA-A and HLA-B prediction from TCR beta sequences was reported for most subjects.

In its sample, this clone was seen a few times. Its specificity is not known. Trimming took 3 bases from V and 3 from J, leaving 10 bases between them. The germline V gene encodes CDR1 MNHNS and CDR2 SASEGT. The length of the CDR3 is 14 residues. Primers: 60 Vbeta forward and 13 Jbeta reverse. Here immunoSEQ multiplex PCR was the method, and the copy in TCRdb shows in-frame clones only, minus some. The sample records around 100,000 clones, 76% being singletons. Sequencing was carried out using PBMCs. This chain joins TRBV6-1 and TRBJ2-3; D remains ambiguous. This sequence was found in a man between 35 and 55 years old in good health and CMV-seronegative. The CDR3 region has the DNA TGTGCCAGCAGTGATTGGGCGCAAACAGATACGCAGTATTTT. Residues: CASSDWAQTDTQYF.